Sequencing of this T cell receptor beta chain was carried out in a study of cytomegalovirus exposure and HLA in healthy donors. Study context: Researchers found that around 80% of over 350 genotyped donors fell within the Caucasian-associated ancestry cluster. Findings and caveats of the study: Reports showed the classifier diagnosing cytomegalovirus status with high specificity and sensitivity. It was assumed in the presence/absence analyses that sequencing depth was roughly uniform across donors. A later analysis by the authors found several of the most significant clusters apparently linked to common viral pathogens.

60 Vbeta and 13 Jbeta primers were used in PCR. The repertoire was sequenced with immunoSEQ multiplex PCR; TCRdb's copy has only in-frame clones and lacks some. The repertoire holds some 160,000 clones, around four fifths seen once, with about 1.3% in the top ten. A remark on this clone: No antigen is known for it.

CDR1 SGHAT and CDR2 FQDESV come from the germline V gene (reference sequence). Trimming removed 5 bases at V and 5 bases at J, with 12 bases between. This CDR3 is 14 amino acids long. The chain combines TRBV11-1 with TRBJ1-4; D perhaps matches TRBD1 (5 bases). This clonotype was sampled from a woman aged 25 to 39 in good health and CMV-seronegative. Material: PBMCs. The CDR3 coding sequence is TGTGCCAGCAGCCCGGGGGAAAGGAATGAAAAACTGTTTTTT. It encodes CASSPGERNEKLFF.